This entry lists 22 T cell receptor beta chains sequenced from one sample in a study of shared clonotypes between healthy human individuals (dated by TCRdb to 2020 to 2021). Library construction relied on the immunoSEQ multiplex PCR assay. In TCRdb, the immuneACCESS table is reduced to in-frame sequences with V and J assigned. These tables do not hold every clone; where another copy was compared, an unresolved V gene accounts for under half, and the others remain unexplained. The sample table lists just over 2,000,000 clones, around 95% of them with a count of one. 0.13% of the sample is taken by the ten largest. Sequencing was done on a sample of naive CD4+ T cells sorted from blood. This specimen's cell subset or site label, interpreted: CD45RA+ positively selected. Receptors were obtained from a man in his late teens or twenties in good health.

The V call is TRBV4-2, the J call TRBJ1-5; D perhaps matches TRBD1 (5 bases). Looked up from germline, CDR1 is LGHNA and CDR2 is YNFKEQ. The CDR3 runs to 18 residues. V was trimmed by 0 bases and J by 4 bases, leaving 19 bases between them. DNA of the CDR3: TGTGCCAGCAGCCAAGATGGCTCCCCTGGGGGGGGGAATCAGCCCCAGCATTTT. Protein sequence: CASSQDGSPGGGNQPQHF.

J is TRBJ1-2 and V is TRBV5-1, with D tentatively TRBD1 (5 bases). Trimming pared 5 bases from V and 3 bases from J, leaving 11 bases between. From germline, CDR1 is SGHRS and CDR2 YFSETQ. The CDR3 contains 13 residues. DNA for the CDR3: TGCGCCAGCAGTCTATGGGGGGACTATGGCTACACCTTC. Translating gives CASSLWGDYGYTF. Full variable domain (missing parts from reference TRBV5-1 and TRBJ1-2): KAGVTQTPRYLIKTRGQQVTLSCSPISGHRSVSWYQQTPGQGLQFLFEYFSETQRNKGNFPGRFSGRQFSNSRSEMNVSTLELGDSALYLCASSLWGDYGYTFGSGTRLTVV.

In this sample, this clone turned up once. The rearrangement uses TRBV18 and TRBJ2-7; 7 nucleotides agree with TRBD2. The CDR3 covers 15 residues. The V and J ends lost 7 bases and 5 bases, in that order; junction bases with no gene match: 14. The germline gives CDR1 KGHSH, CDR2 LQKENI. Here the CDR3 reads CASFTGREKWDEQYF. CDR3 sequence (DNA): TGTGCCAGCTTCACGGGGCGGGAGAAATGGGACGAGCAGTACTTC. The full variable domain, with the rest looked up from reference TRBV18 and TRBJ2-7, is NAGVMQNPRHLVRRRGQEARLRCSPMKGHSHVYWYRQLPEEGLKFMVYLQKENIIDESGMPKERFSAEFPKEGPSILRIQQVVRGDSAAYFCASFTGREKWDEQYFGPGTRLTVT.

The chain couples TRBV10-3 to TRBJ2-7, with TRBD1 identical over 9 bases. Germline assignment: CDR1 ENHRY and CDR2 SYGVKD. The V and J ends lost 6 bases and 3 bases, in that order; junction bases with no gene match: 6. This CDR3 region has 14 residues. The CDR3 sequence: CAIRARTGVYEQYF. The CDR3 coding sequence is TGTGCCATCAGAGCCCGGACAGGGGTCTACGAGCAGTACTTC.

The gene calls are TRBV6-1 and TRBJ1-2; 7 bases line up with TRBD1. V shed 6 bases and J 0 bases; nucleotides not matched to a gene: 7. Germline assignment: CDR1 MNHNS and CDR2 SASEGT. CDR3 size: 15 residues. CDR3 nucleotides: TGTGCCAGCAGGACAGGGCCCGAGCCTAACTATGGCTACACCTTC. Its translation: CASRTGPEPNYGYTF.

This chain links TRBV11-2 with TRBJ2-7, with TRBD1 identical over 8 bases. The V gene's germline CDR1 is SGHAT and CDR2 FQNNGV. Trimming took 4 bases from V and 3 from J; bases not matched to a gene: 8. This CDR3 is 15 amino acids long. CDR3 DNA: TGTGCCAGCAGCTCCGACAGGGGTTTCATCTACGAGCAGTACTTC. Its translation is CASSSDRGFIYEQYF.

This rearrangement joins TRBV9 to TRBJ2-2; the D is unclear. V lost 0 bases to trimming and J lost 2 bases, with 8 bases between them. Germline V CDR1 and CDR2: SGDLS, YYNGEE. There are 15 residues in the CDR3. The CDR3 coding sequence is TGTGCCAGCAGCGTAGCTCCCGTAAACACCGGGGAGCTGTTTTTT. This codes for CASSVAPVNTGELFF.

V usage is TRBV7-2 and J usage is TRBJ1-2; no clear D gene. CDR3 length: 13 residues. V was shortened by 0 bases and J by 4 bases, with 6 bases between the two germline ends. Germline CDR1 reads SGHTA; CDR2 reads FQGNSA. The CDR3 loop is CASSLATVYGYTF. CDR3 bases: TGTGCCAGCAGCTTAGCCACCGTCTATGGCTACACCTTC.

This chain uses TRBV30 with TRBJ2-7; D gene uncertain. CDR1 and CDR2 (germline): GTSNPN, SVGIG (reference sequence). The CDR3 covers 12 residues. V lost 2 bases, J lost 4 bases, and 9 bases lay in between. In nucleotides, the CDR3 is TGTGCCTGGAGTCCCCCAGCTTACGAGCAGTACTTC. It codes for CAWSPPAYEQYF.

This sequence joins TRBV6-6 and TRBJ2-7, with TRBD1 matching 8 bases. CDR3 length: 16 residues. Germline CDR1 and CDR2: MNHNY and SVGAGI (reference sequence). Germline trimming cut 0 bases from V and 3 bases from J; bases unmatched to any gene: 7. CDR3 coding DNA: TGTGCCAGCAGTTACTCGCTGGACAGGGCCCGCTACGAGCAGTACTTC. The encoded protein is CASSYSLDRARYEQYF.

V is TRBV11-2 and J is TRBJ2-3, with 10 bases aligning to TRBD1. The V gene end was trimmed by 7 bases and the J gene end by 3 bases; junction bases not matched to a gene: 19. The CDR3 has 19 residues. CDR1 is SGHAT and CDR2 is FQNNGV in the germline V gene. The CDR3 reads CASIHPRGQGSYETDTQYF. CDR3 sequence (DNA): TGTGCCAGCATCCACCCTAGGGGACAGGGGTCGTATGAGACAGATACGCAGTATTTT. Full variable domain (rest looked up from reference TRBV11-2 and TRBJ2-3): EAGVAQSPRYKIIEKRQSVAFWCNPISGHATLYWYQQILGQGPKLLIQFQNNGVVDDSQLPKDRFSAERLKGVDSTLKIQPAKLEDSAVYLCASIHPRGQGSYETDTQYFGPGTRLTVL.

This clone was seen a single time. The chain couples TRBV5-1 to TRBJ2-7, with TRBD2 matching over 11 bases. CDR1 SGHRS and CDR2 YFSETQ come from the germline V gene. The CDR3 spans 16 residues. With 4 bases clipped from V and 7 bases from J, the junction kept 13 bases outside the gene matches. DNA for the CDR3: TGCGCCAGCAGCGTGCAGAAGACTAGCGGGGACCGGGAGCAGTACTTC. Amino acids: CASSVQKTSGDREQYF. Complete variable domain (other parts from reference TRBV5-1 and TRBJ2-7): KAGVTQTPRYLIKTRGQQVTLSCSPISGHRSVSWYQQTPGQGLQFLFEYFSETQRNKGNFPGRFSGRQFSNSRSEMNVSTLELGDSALYLCASSVQKTSGDREQYFGPGTRLTVT.

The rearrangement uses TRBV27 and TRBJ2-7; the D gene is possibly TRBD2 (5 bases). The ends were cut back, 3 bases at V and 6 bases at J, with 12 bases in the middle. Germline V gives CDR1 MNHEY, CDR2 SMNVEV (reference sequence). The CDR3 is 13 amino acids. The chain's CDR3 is CASSLISRGEQYF. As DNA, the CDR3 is TGTGCCAGCAGTTTGATTAGCCGGGGCGAGCAGTACTTC.

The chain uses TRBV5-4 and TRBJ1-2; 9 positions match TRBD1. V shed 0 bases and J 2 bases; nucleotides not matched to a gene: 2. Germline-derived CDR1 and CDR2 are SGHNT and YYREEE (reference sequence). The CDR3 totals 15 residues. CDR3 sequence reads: CASSLGGQGNYGYTF. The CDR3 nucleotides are TGTGCCAGCAGCTTGGGAGGACAGGGGAACTATGGCTACACCTTC.

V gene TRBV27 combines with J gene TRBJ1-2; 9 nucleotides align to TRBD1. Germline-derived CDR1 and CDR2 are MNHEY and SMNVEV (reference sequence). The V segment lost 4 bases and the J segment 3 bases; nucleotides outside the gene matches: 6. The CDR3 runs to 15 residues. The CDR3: CASSSSGQGYYGYTF. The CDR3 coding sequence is TGTGCCAGCAGTTCATCGGGACAGGGATACTATGGCTACACCTTC.

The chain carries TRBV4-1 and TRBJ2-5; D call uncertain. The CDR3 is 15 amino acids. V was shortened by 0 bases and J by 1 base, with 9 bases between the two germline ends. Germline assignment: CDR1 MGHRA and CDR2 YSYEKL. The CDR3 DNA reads TGCGCCAGCAGCCAAGATAAGCAAATCCAAGAGACCCAGTACTTC. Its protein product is CASSQDKQIQETQYF.

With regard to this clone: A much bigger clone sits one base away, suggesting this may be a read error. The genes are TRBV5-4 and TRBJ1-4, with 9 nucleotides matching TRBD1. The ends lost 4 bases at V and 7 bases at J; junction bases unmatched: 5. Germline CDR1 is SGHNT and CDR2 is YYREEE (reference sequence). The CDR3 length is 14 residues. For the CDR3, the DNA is TGTGCCAGCAGCCCCGGGACAGGGCTTGAAAAACTGTTTTTT. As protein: CASSPGTGLEKLFF.

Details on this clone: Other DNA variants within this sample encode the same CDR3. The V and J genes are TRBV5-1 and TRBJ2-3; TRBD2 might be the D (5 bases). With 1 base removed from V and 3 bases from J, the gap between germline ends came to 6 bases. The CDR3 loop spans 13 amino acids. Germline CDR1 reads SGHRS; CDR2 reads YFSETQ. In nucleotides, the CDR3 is TGCGCCAGCAGCTTGCCGGGAACAGATACGCAGTATTTT. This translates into CASSLPGTDTQYF.

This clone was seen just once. CDR3 DNA: TGTGCCAGCGGGCGATCGGGACAGGGTGACACTGAAGCTTTCTTT. Amino acid sequence: CASGRSGQGDTEAFF. This chain joins TRBV6-1 and TRBJ1-1; 9 positions agree with TRBD1. Germline V lookup: CDR1 MNHNS, CDR2 SASEGT. V gave up 8 bases and J gave up 3 bases; unmatched junction bases: 10. This CDR3 region has 15 residues.

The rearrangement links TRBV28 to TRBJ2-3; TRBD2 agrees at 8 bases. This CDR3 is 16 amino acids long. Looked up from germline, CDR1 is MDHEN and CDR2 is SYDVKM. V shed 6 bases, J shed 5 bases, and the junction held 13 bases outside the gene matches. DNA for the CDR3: TGTGCCAGCAGAGACGGGGGGGCGTTCGAAGAAGATACGCAGTATTTT. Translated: CASRDGGAFEEDTQYF.

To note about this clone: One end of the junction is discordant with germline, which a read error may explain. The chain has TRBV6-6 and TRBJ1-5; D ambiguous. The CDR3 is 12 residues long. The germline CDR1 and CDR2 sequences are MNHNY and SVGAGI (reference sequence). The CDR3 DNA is TGTGCCAGCAGTTACGACGATCAACCCCAGCATTTT. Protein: CASSYDDQPQHF.

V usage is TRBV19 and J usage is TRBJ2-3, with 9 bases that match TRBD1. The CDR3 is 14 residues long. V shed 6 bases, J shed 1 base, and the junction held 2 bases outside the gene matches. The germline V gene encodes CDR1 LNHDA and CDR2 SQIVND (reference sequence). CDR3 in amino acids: CASRRQGGTDTQYF. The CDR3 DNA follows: TGTGCCAGTAGAAGACAGGGGGGCACAGATACGCAGTATTTT. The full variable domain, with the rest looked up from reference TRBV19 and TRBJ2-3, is DGGITQSPKYLFRKEGQNVTLSCEQNLNHDAMYWYRQDPGQGLRLIYYSQIVNDFQKGDIAEGYSVSREKKESFPLTVTSAQKNPTAFYLCASRRQGGTDTQYFGPGTRLTVL.